Below are 31 T cell receptor beta chains sequenced from a single sample in a study of cytomegalovirus exposure and HLA in healthy donors. PCR primers comprised 60 Vbeta and 13 Jbeta primers. Assay used: immunoSEQ multiplex PCR; TCRdb lists only in-frame clones, some missing. The sample contains roughly 36,000 clones, 80% of which appear only once. Sequencing used PBMCs. These receptors were taken from a male donor in good health and CMV-seronegative.

V gene TRBV5-3 combines with J gene TRBJ2-7, with 11 bases that match TRBD2. TRBV5-3 is filed as an ORF, its function uncertain. The trim removed 1 base at V and 5 bases at J, leaving 11 bases unmatched. The CDR3 extends over 17 amino acids. The CDR3 region has the DNA TGTGCCAGAAGCTTGCCGGGTTTAGCGGGGGGGCATAACGAGCAGTACTTC. This codes for CARSLPGLAGGHNEQYF.

The rearrangement joins TRBV6-1 to TRBJ2-7; 11 nucleotides match TRBD1. The V gene's germline CDR1 is MNHNS and CDR2 SASEGT. The CDR3 runs 13 residues. The V gene end was trimmed by 9 bases and the J gene end by 0 bases; junction bases not matched to a gene: 1. Written as DNA, the CDR3 is TGTGCCAGTGGGACAGGGGGCTCCTACGAGCAGTACTTC. It specifies CASGTGGSYEQYF.

The V and J genes are TRBV5-1 and TRBJ1-2, with 11 bases matching TRBD1. Germline V gene lookup returns CDR1 SGHRS and CDR2 YFSETQ. V lost 4 bases to trimming and J lost 6 bases; unmatched junction nucleotides: 2. The CDR3 contains 13 residues. For the CDR3, the DNA is TGCGCCAGCAGCCCGGGACAGGGGGATGGCTACACCTTC. It encodes CASSPGQGDGYTF.

The chain joins TRBV4-3 to TRBJ2-3; 8 positions agree with TRBD2. J was trimmed by 4 bases and V by 1 base; bases with no gene match: 4. Germline CDR1 reads LGHNA; CDR2 reads YSLEER. This CDR3 has 15 residues. CDR3: CASSQAGGPSDTQYF. CDR3 bases: TGCGCCAGCAGCCAAGCGGGAGGGCCCTCAGATACGCAGTATTTT.

V is TRBV5-5 and J is TRBJ1-5, with D hard to call. This CDR3 is built from 14 residues. Germline CDR1 SGHKS, CDR2 YYEKEE (reference sequence). The V gene lost 1 base and the J gene lost 2 bases, with 7 bases spanning the gap. This chain's CDR3 is CASSLSLGNQPQHF. The CDR3 DNA is TGTGCCAGCAGCTTGAGTTTAGGCAATCAGCCCCAGCATTTT.

V gene TRBV19 combines with J gene TRBJ1-5; no definite D call. The germline CDR1 and CDR2 sequences are LNHDA and SQIVND (reference sequence). The length of the CDR3 is 13 residues. The V and J ends lost 6 bases and 4 bases respectively, with 10 bases between them. The CDR3 DNA sequence: TGTGCCAGTAGCACCGCAGTGAATCAGCCCCAGCATTTT. Protein product: CASSTAVNQPQHF.

The chain carries TRBV28 and TRBJ2-5; 16 bases align to TRBD2. With 5 bases clipped from V and 0 bases from J, the junction kept 6 bases outside the gene matches. The CDR3 contains 18 residues. Looked up from germline, CDR1 is MDHEN and CDR2 is SYDVKM. The CDR3 DNA reads as TGTGCCAGCAGTGAACCGGGACTAGCGGGAGGGAACCAAGAGACCCAGTACTTC. It yields the protein CASSEPGLAGGNQETQYF.

The V and J genes are TRBV29-1 and TRBJ1-2; no definite D call. The CDR3 covers 11 residues. CDR1 SQVTM and CDR2 ANQGSEA come from the germline V gene. Between the trimmed V and J ends, which lost 3 bases and 9 bases, there was a span of 11 bases. Here the CDR3 reads CSVDRTRSYTF. For the CDR3, the DNA is TGCAGCGTTGATAGAACCCGAAGCTACACCTTC.

This clone came up a few times. The chain links TRBV30 to TRBJ2-7; 10 bases align to TRBD2. The length of the CDR3 is 15 residues. After removal of 0 bases from V and 2 bases from J, the junction contained 4 bases not matched to a gene. The germline V gene has CDR1 GTSNPN and CDR2 SVGIG (reference sequence). Here the CDR3 reads CAWSVGGLAPYEQYF. The CDR3 DNA reads TGTGCCTGGAGTGTAGGGGGACTAGCGCCCTACGAGCAGTACTTC.

The rearrangement links TRBV5-1 to TRBJ1-1, with D possibly TRBD1 on 5 matching bases. CDR1 and CDR2 (germline): SGHRS, YFSETQ. Trimming removed 2 bases from V and 2 bases from J, with 13 bases in between. The CDR3 totals 15 residues. CDR3 amino acids: CASSFLIDSNTEAFF. CDR3 sequence (DNA): TGCGCCAGCAGCTTTCTCATCGACAGCAACACTGAAGCTTTCTTT.

In this sample, this clone turned up a few times. V is TRBV4-1 and J is TRBJ1-1, with a weak D call TRBD1 (5 bases). From germline, CDR1 is MGHRA and CDR2 YSYEKL. The CDR3 extends over 15 amino acids. The germline V and J ends were trimmed by 5 bases and 2 bases, with 15 bases remaining between them. CDR3 nucleotide sequence: TGCGCCAGCAGCGGAGACAGAAGCTACAACACTGAAGCTTTCTTT. It specifies CASSGDRSYNTEAFF.

Only one count was recorded for this clone. This chain connects TRBV2 to TRBJ2-7; D is perhaps TRBD1 (6 bases). The germline CDR1 and CDR2 sequences are SNHLY and FYNNEI. The CDR3 is 17 residues long. Trimming took off 0 bases at V and 0 bases at J, with 15 bases between the two ends. CDR3 amino acids: CASSEAPGQSSSYEQYF. The CDR3 DNA is TGTGCCAGCAGTGAAGCGCCAGGACAGAGTAGCTCCTACGAGCAGTACTTC.

CDR3 sequence: CSVAGTENYGYTF. The DNA for the CDR3 is TGCAGCGTGGCCGGGACAGAGAACTATGGCTACACCTTC. V usage is TRBV29-1 and J usage is TRBJ1-2, with TRBD1 matching over 7 bases. CDR1 is SQVTM and CDR2 is ANQGSEA in the germline V gene. J lost 2 bases, V lost 6 bases, and 6 bases had no gene match. This CDR3 spans 13 amino acids.

This sequence joins TRBV6-5 and TRBJ1-5; 7 bases are shared with TRBD1. J lost 4 bases, V lost 5 bases, and 5 bases had no gene match. Germline V lookup: CDR1 MNHEY, CDR2 SVGAGI. The CDR3 runs 14 residues. CDR3: CASSNRGGNQPQHF. CDR3 coding DNA: TGTGCCAGCAGTAACAGGGGTGGTAATCAGCCCCAGCATTTT.

V usage is TRBV4-1 and J usage is TRBJ1-2; perhaps TRBD1 as D (5 bases). The length of the CDR3 is 13 residues. CDR1 is MGHRA and CDR2 is YSYEKL in the germline V gene. V lost 4 bases, J lost 4 bases, and 10 bases lay in between. The CDR3 is CASSPAGGYGYTF. CDR3 in DNA: TGCGCCAGCAGCCCCGCGGGGGGCTATGGCTACACCTTC.

The CDR3 reads CASSPGGFHNEQFF. CDR3 DNA sequence: TGTGCCAGCAGCCCTGGAGGGTTCCACAATGAGCAGTTCTTC. The chain couples TRBV28 to TRBJ2-1; D might be TRBD2 (6 bases). Germline assignment: CDR1 MDHEN and CDR2 SYDVKM. This CDR3 has 14 amino acids. V shed 6 bases and J shed 5 bases, with 14 bases lying between them.

The chain carries TRBV6-1 and TRBJ2-7, with 9 bases lining up with TRBD1. In germline, CDR1 is MNHNS, CDR2 SASEGT. Trimming at V came to 6 bases and at J to 5 bases, leaving 11 bases not matched to a gene. CDR3 length: 15 amino acids. The DNA for the CDR3 is TGTGCCAGCAGACGTCCGGGACAGGGTATCGACGAGCAGTACTTC. Translated: CASRRPGQGIDEQYF.

This chain connects TRBV30 to TRBJ1-1, with a weak D call TRBD1 (5 bases). The germline gives CDR1 GTSNPN, CDR2 SVGIG (reference sequence). The CDR3 covers 13 residues. Trimming took 3 bases from V and 1 from J, leaving 9 bases between them. CDR3 nucleotides: TGTGCCTGGAGCTTGGGGGGGAACACTGAAGCTTTCTTT. Translating gives CAWSLGGNTEAFF.

The V gene is TRBV6-4, the J gene TRBJ1-2; 7 bases are shared with TRBD1. Germline V CDR1 and CDR2: MRHNA, SNTAGT. This CDR3 comprises 16 residues. The ends lost 2 bases at V and 0 bases at J; junction bases unmatched: 6. The CDR3: CASSDARTGANYGYTF. DNA of the CDR3: TGTGCCAGCAGTGACGCTCGGACAGGAGCTAACTATGGCTACACCTTC.

The genes are TRBV5-1 and TRBJ1-2; a weak D match, TRBD1 (6 bases). Looked up from germline, CDR1 is SGHRS and CDR2 is YFSETQ. The germline V and J ends were trimmed by 4 bases and 2 bases, with 15 bases remaining between them. This CDR3 is built from 15 residues. For the CDR3, the DNA is TGCGCCAGCAGCGCTGACAGGATCGTAAACTATGGCTACACCTTC. Residues: CASSADRIVNYGYTF. Together with reference TRBV5-1 and TRBJ1-2, the CDR3 gives the full variable domain: KAGVTQTPRYLIKTRGQQVTLSCSPISGHRSVSWYQQTPGQGLQFLFEYFSETQRNKGNFPGRFSGRQFSNSRSEMNVSTLELGDSALYLCASSADRIVNYGYTFGSGTRLTVV.

V usage is TRBV6-1 and J usage is TRBJ2-7; TRBD1 matches 9 bases. The CDR3 sequence is 16 residues long. CDR1 is MNHNS, CDR2 SASEGT, per germline. V gave up 1 base and J gave up 5 bases; unmatched junction bases: 9. CDR3 protein: CASSEDRGQGVNEQYF. CDR3 bases: TGTGCCAGCAGTGAAGATCGGGGACAGGGTGTCAACGAGCAGTACTTC.

This rearrangement joins TRBV7-8 to TRBJ2-7, with TRBD2 matching 10 bases. The CDR3 covers 15 residues. V was clipped by 4 bases and J by 1 base; unmatched bases: 4. Germline loops: CDR1 SGHVS, CDR2 FQNEAQ. CDR3 amino acids: CASSSAGLASYEQYF. The CDR3 bases are TGTGCCAGCAGCTCTGCGGGACTAGCGTCCTACGAGCAGTACTTC.

The rearrangement links TRBV5-6 to TRBJ2-1, with 11 nucleotides matching TRBD2. V lost 0 bases and J lost 4; bases outside the gene matches: 12. Germline V gene data show CDR1 as SGHDT and CDR2 as YYEEEE. The CDR3 has 19 amino acids. The CDR3 coding sequence is TGTGCCAGCAGCTTGGGAGTAGCGGGAGGGTCAGGGCGATACAATGAGCAGTTCTTC. Translating it yields CASSLGVAGGSGRYNEQFF.

The rearrangement links TRBV7-9 to TRBJ2-2, with TRBD1 matching 10 bases. Looked up from germline, CDR1 is SEHNR and CDR2 is FQNEAQ (reference sequence). With V trimmed by 4 bases and J by 4 bases, 12 bases remained unmatched. This CDR3 region has 18 residues. CDR3 amino acids: CASSSVPGTGVFTGELFF. The CDR3 DNA reads as TGTGCCAGCAGCTCCGTCCCCGGGACAGGGGTATTCACCGGGGAGCTGTTTTTT.

The chain recombines TRBV19 with TRBJ2-6; weak D call: TRBD1 (5 bases). Germline loops: CDR1 LNHDA, CDR2 SQIVND (reference sequence). V lost 5 bases, J lost 0 bases, and 8 bases lay in between. There are 15 residues in the CDR3. DNA of the CDR3: TGTGCCAGTAGTCTCCAGGGCTCTGGGGCCAACGTCCTGACTTTC. Protein product: CASSLQGSGANVLTF.

This chain uses TRBV6-4 with TRBJ2-1; 10 nucleotides line up with TRBD1. The CDR3 consists of 15 residues. The germline V gene has CDR1 MRHNA and CDR2 SNTAGT. V dropped 3 bases and J dropped 7; count of bases not matched to a gene: 6. The chain's CDR3 is CASSDWDRGLNEQFF. CDR3 nucleotides: TGTGCCAGCAGTGATTGGGACAGGGGATTGAATGAGCAGTTCTTC.

This sequence joins TRBV29-1 and TRBJ2-1; maybe TRBD1 (5 bases). Per germline, CDR1 SQVTM and CDR2 ANQGSEA. The length of the CDR3 is 16 residues. V gave up 3 bases and J gave up 0 bases, with 15 bases separating them. This CDR3 is CSVEPRAKFSYNEQFF. The DNA for the CDR3 is TGCAGCGTTGAGCCCAGGGCCAAATTCTCCTACAATGAGCAGTTCTTC.

The genes are TRBV7-9 and TRBJ1-4; D unresolved. The CDR3 contains 14 residues. Germline V gene sequence: CDR1 SEHNR, CDR2 FQNEAQ (reference sequence). Trimming took 7 bases from V and 3 from J, leaving 12 bases between them. In DNA form, the CDR3 reads TGTGCCAGCACTTCCGATGGGCCTAATGAAAAACTGTTTTTT. It translates to CASTSDGPNEKLFF.

The chain has TRBV5-1 and TRBJ1-2, with a tentative D call TRBD1 (6 bases). The germline V gene encodes CDR1 SGHRS and CDR2 YFSETQ. V lost 4 bases and J lost 2, with 15 bases in between. The CDR3 loop spans 15 amino acids. The CDR3: CASSPRIGTNYGYTF. The CDR3 region has the DNA TGCGCCAGCAGCCCGAGAATCGGGACAAACTATGGCTACACCTTC. The entire variable domain, with the rest obtained from reference TRBV5-1 and TRBJ1-2, is as follows: KAGVTQTPRYLIKTRGQQVTLSCSPISGHRSVSWYQQTPGQGLQFLFEYFSETQRNKGNFPGRFSGRQFSNSRSEMNVSTLELGDSALYLCASSPRIGTNYGYTFGSGTRLTVV.

The chain uses TRBV2 and TRBJ1-5, with TRBD1 as a possible D gene (5 bases). The CDR3 spans 13 residues. Germline CDR1 SNHLY, CDR2 FYNNEI. Trimming pared 8 bases from V and 3 bases from J, leaving 11 bases between. The CDR3 spells CASVGGSNQPQHF. The CDR3 DNA follows: TGTGCCAGCGTGGGGGGTTCCAATCAGCCCCAGCATTTT.

In this sample, this clone turned up once. The rearrangement links TRBV2 to TRBJ1-4, with TRBD1 identical over 9 bases. Trimming cost V 5 bases and J 6 bases; bases outside gene matches: 4. This CDR3 is built from 14 residues. Germline V gene data show CDR1 as SNHLY and CDR2 as FYNNEI. In DNA form, the CDR3 reads TGTGCCAGCAGTTCGGACAGGGGAGATGAAAAACTGTTTTTT. Encoded protein: CASSSDRGDEKLFF. The full variable domain, with the rest looked up from reference TRBV2 and TRBJ1-4, is EPEVTQTPSHQVTQMGQEVILRCVPISNHLYFYWYRQILGQKVEFLVSFYNNEISEKSEIFDDQFSVERPDGSNFTLKIRSTKLEDSAMYFCASSSDRGDEKLFFGSGTQLSVL.